This TCR beta chain was identified during a study of T cells expressing NK-cell markers (dated by TCRdb to 2019 to 2021). As for the study more broadly: In sorted CD3+CD56+NKG2C+, CD3+CD56+NKG2C- and CD3+CD56-NKG2C+ T-cell subsets from about 8 donors, TCR beta-chain repertoires were profiled. Seven of the eight sequenced donors were HCMV-seropositive and one was HCMV-seronegative. The eight sequenced donors were randomly selected healthy volunteers, three men and five women. Sequencing of the libraries produced 2 x 150 bp reads on Illumina HiSeq 2000/2500, MiSeq or NextSeq. Findings and caveats that apply to the study as a whole: It remained unclear whether the expanded NKG2C-expressing T cell clones were specific for HCMV antigens. For 6 or 7 donors, the dominant CD3+CD56+NKG2C+ clonotypes were among the top 10 CD8+ clonotypes and accounted for roughly 1.0-7.5% of CD8+ T cells. Those dominant clonotypes were again the most abundant among CD3+CD56-NKG2C+ cells in four donors, at about 28.3-60.1%.

For CDR1 and CDR2, the germline V gene lists SGHVS and FQNEAQ. From the cysteine up to the phenylalanine, the CDR3 has a length of 14 residues. No DNA has been recorded. Concerning this clonotype: Which antigen it targets is not known.

HCMV-specific IgG was detected in serum with a commercial ELISA kit to determine HCMV serostatus. Peripheral blood mononuclear cells were isolated from blood by Ficoll density gradient centrifugation. The instrument given in TCRdb is Illumina HiSeq 2000. 5'RACE template switching, by which a universal primer site and unique molecular identifiers were added, was used to make TCR beta cDNA libraries. cDNA synthesis was primed from the TCR beta constant segment, followed by two successive PCR amplification steps. As for the original processing: MIGEC was used to demultiplex reads and group the reads by UMI, and MiTCR was used to assemble and quantify clonotypes. To remove erroneous sequences, TCR cDNA sequences were retained only when supported by two or more reads. Downstream repertoire analysis used the tcR package, and clonotypes were matched across fractions by CDR3 nucleotide sequence plus V segment. VDJmatch was used to annotate antigen specificity against VDJdb, with one amino acid substitution in CDR3 permitted. TCRdb reprocessed the sequencing reads and holds a single record per CDR3 protein sequence, with no DNA. TCRdb's processing, not the authors' own work, is the source of the V and J calls. The table kept for this sample lists about 410,000 distinct CDR3 sequences. The ten largest clonotypes hold roughly a tenth of the sample.

The TCR originated in a woman aged 45-65 years in good health. Donor details come from another sample of the same person, matched by shared clones. This sequence uses TRBV7-8 and TRBJ2-2; TCRdb proposes TRBD2, but this gene call is untestable without DNA. Sequenced material: blood T cells: a sorted CD56 or NKG2C T cell subset, CD4+ or CD8+ T cells, or bulk PBMC T cells (not recorded which). The CDR3 reads CASSPSRGVGELFF.